Here is one T cell receptor (beta chain) with its context. As yet, its antigen is unknown. CDR1 is MNHEY and CDR2 is SMNVEV in the germline V gene (reference sequence). The CDR3 loop spans 13 amino acids. Trimming shortened V by 6 bases and J by 7 bases, and 12 bases separated the two germline ends. The method was immunoSEQ multiplex PCR; TCRdb's version includes in-frame clones alone and lacks a portion of them. The table records 10,000 to 15,000 clones, 55% to 85% of them present only once. The data are from a study of ipilimumab plus nivolumab after autologous stem cell transplantation. Study at large: Median doses per patient: about 5 ipilimumab, seven to nine nivolumab. Study findings and constraints: TCR repertoire, Treg phenotype and gut microbiota reportedly support more study of this approach.

Starting 14 to 28 days after autologous transplant, ipilimumab 1 mg/kg was given. Dosing: nivolumab 3 mg/kg IV, weeks 1, 4, 7, 10, then every two weeks to week 26. The source of this sequence is a male donor with diffuse large B-cell lymphoma. Specimen: PBMCs, collected in a trial of ipilimumab plus nivolumab as post-transplant consolidation. V and J are TRBV27 and TRBJ1-4; D ambiguous. CDR3 nucleotide sequence: TGTGCCAGCAGCCGACGGTTCTTTGAAAAACTGTTTTTT. Translated: CASSRRFFEKLFF.